The rows below give T cell receptor beta chains drawn from one sample of a study of shared clonotypes between healthy human individuals. Sequencing was performed with immunoSEQ multiplex PCR; in TCRdb, only in-frame clones are kept and a portion is missing. This table holds about 1,800,000 clones, approximately 95% found once. Sequenced input: naive CD8+ T cells sorted from blood. These receptors were collected from a man between 18 and 35 years old in good health. Both conserved end residues are part of each CDR3. The D gene is left open where the match is weak.

CDR3 protein: CASSSQAYEQYF
J gene: TRBJ2-7
V gene: TRBV6-5
D gene: .

CDR3 protein: CASSLTQGFTEAFF
J gene: TRBJ1-1
V gene: TRBV27
D gene: .

CDR3 protein: CASSESPASSGNTIYF
J gene: TRBJ1-3
V gene: TRBV10-2
D gene: .

CDR3 protein: CASSDRVLTGVVTF
J gene: TRBJ1-2
V gene: TRBV7-2
D gene: TRBD1

CDR3 protein: CASSLGVSNQPQHF
J gene: TRBJ1-5
V gene: TRBV5-1
D gene: .

CDR3 protein: CASRLDANSGNTIYF
J gene: TRBJ1-3
V gene: TRBV6-1
D gene: .

CDR3 protein: CAWAGTGYDEQYF
J gene: TRBJ2-7
V gene: TRBV30
D gene: TRBD1

CDR3 protein: CASSLSPGPLNRETQYF
J gene: TRBJ2-5
V gene: TRBV27
D gene: .

CDR3 protein: CASRMPGPRGDTQYF
J gene: TRBJ2-3
V gene: TRBV4-1
D gene: .

CDR3 protein: CASSVLAGGTYEQYF
J gene: TRBJ2-7
V gene: TRBV27
D gene: TRBD2

CDR3 protein: CASSYDGGVGYEQYF
J gene: TRBJ2-7
V gene: TRBV7-9
D gene: .

CDR3 protein: CASSQDIGGEQFF
J gene: TRBJ2-1
V gene: TRBV4-2
D gene: TRBD2

CDR3 protein: CASSSLPTGSYEQYF
J gene: TRBJ2-7
V gene: TRBV5-4
D gene: .

CDR3 protein: CASSVSGTSSYEQYF
J gene: TRBJ2-7
V gene: TRBV9
D gene: TRBD2

CDR3 protein: CASRKDRGREDSPLHF
J gene: TRBJ1-6
V gene: TRBV19
D gene: TRBD1

CDR3 protein: CASSLEGTGAHF
J gene: TRBJ1-3
V gene: TRBV5-6
D gene: TRBD1

CDR3 protein: CASSYPQGAMNTEAFF
J gene: TRBJ1-1
V gene: TRBV6-6
D gene: TRBD1

CDR3 protein: CASRDDRGASETQYF
J gene: TRBJ2-5
V gene: TRBV7-6
D gene: .

CDR3 protein: CASSMQENPNTGELFF
J gene: TRBJ2-2
V gene: TRBV27
D gene: .

CDR3 protein: CSVVQGALDIQYF
J gene: TRBJ2-4
V gene: TRBV29-1
D gene: TRBD1

CDR3 protein: CASSRAGDASSYEQYF
J gene: TRBJ2-7
V gene: TRBV4-1
D gene: .

CDR3 protein: CASTPWGNFYEQYF
J gene: TRBJ2-7
V gene: TRBV28
D gene: .

CDR3 protein: CASSPNVARSYEQYF
J gene: TRBJ2-7
V gene: TRBV7-2
D gene: .

CDR3 protein: CASRFEWKFLSF
J gene: TRBJ1-2
V gene: TRBV7-9
D gene: .

CDR3 protein: CASSIFSGSGGVYEQYF
J gene: TRBJ2-7
V gene: TRBV19
D gene: TRBD2

CDR3 protein: CASSSPGLARDEQFF
J gene: TRBJ2-1
V gene: TRBV7-9
D gene: TRBD2

CDR3 protein: CASSIAGQGSYEQYF
J gene: TRBJ2-7
V gene: TRBV19
D gene: TRBD1

CDR3 protein: CASSRLAGPTNTGELFF
J gene: TRBJ2-2
V gene: TRBV7-2
D gene: TRBD2

CDR3 protein: CASQARPNYGYTF
J gene: TRBJ1-2
V gene: TRBV6-5
D gene: .

CDR3 protein: CASSLDGGSSYEQYF
J gene: TRBJ2-7
V gene: TRBV27
D gene: .

CDR3 protein: CASSLLGREGYTEAFF
J gene: TRBJ1-1
V gene: TRBV7-6
D gene: .

CDR3 protein: CAWSTTGSPNEKLFF
J gene: TRBJ1-4
V gene: TRBV30
D gene: .

CDR3 protein: CASSQESQEAFF
J gene: TRBJ1-1
V gene: TRBV4-1
D gene: .

CDR3 protein: CASSQQNSGANVLTF
J gene: TRBJ2-6
V gene: TRBV27
D gene: .

CDR3 protein: CASSVGEGYNSPLHF
J gene: TRBJ1-6
V gene: TRBV9
D gene: .

CDR3 protein: CASAPLGLAGPGELFF
J gene: TRBJ2-2
V gene: TRBV13
D gene: TRBD2

CDR3 protein: CASSLDLQELTYEQYF
J gene: TRBJ2-7
V gene: TRBV5-6
D gene: .

CDR3 protein: CASSSGQGTTNEKLFF
J gene: TRBJ1-4
V gene: TRBV7-8
D gene: TRBD1

CDR3 protein: CASSFGAAQETQYF
J gene: TRBJ2-5
V gene: TRBV28
D gene: .

CDR3 protein: CASSLWTGEGWHEQYF
J gene: TRBJ2-7
V gene: TRBV5-5
D gene: TRBD1

CDR3 protein: CASSVLWDSYYEQYF
J gene: TRBJ2-7
V gene: TRBV6-1
D gene: TRBD1

CDR3 protein: CASSSDQPQHF
J gene: TRBJ1-5
V gene: TRBV6-7
D gene: .

CDR3 protein: CASSPLDRVNEQYF
J gene: TRBJ2-7
V gene: TRBV4-1
D gene: TRBD1